The subject of this entry is one T cell receptor (beta chain). Assay used: immunoSEQ multiplex PCR; TCRdb lists only in-frame clones, some missing. Here the sample spans 350,000 or so clones, 86% being singletons. This CDR3 spans 14 amino acids. V was cut by 0 bases and J by 8 bases, with 11 bases left in between. Per germline, CDR1 SGDLS and CDR2 YYNGEE. The donors were members of the validation cohort comprising over a hundred subjects, separate from the roughly 640-subject first cohort. The data originate from a study of cytomegalovirus exposure and HLA in healthy donors. This chain connects TRBV9 to TRBJ1-4; D is perhaps TRBD1 (5 bases). The sequence was collected from a woman aged 18-29 years in good health and CMV-seronegative. Source material: PBMCs. Here the CDR3 reads CASSVGSGGEKLFF. The CDR3 bases are TGTGCCAGCAGCGTAGGGTCTGGGGGGGAAAAACTGTTTTTT. The full variable domain, with the rest looked up from reference TRBV9 and TRBJ1-4, is DSGVTQTPKHLITATGQRVTLRCSPRSGDLSVYWYQQSLDQGLQFLIQYYNGEERAKGNILERFSAQQFPDLHSELNLSSLELGDSALYFCASSVGSGGEKLFFGSGTQLSVL.